The 28 T cell receptor beta chains below all came from one sample that was sequenced in a study of T cells in Graves' hyperthyroidism and ophthalmopathy. There were TCR beta CDR3 regions amplified from RNA transcripts. The HTBI primer set drove a first-round RT-PCR of the TCR CDR3. TCRdb ran MiXCR on the multiplex PCR reads and lists one entry per CDR3 protein. The table includes fewer than 550,000 distinct CDR3 sequences, roughly a quarter detected once. Material for sequencing was blood. Receptors originate from a woman aged 25 to 45 with Graves' ophthalmopathy.

This clonotype was detected a few times. The rearrangement joins TRBV29-1 to TRBJ2-7; D might be TRBD1 (5 bases). V was trimmed by 7 bases and J by 2 bases, leaving 15 bases between them. Germline loops: CDR1 SQVTM, CDR2 ANQGSEA. The CDR3 runs to 13 residues. The CDR3 protein is CSAVLDRAYEQYF. DNA of the CDR3: TGCAGCGCAGTTCTTGACAGAGCCTACGAGCAGTACTTC.

This chain connects TRBV7-2 to TRBJ2-7, with D uncertain. This CDR3 has 13 amino acids. Germline V gene data show CDR1 as SGHTA and CDR2 as FQGNSA. Trimming took off 7 bases at V and 2 bases at J, with 12 bases between the two ends. Written as DNA, the CDR3 is TGTGCCAGCATCCAAGATAAGGCCTACGAGCAGTACTTC. This translates into CASIQDKAYEQYF.

The gene calls are TRBV20-1 and TRBJ1-1, with 7 bases fitting TRBD1. Trimming at V came to 6 bases and at J to 5 bases, leaving 6 bases not matched to a gene. Germline V gene lookup returns CDR1 DFQATT and CDR2 SNEGSKA (reference sequence). This CDR3 spans 12 amino acids. CDR3 sequence reads: CSAPGGGTEAFF. CDR3 bases: TGCAGTGCGCCAGGGGGTGGTACTGAAGCTTTCTTT.

This clonotype was seen many times. A much larger clone lies one base from this, so it may be a read error. The gene calls are TRBV6-1 and TRBJ1-1; D might be TRBD1 (5 bases). Germline lookup yields CDR1 MNHNS and CDR2 SASEGT. The ends were cut back, 11 bases at V and 0 bases at J, with 13 bases in the middle. This CDR3 spans 13 amino acids. As DNA, the CDR3 is TGTGCCGGAAAGACAGACATGAACACTGAAGCTTTCTTT. It translates to CAGKTDMNTEAFF.

This sequence joins TRBV18 and TRBJ1-1; possibly TRBD1 for D (5 bases). CDR3 length: 14 amino acids. Trimming shortened V by 2 bases and J by 0 bases, and 7 bases separated the two germline ends. The germline gives CDR1 KGHSH, CDR2 LQKENI. The DNA for the CDR3 is TGTGCCAGCTCACCAAAGGGGCTGAACACTGAAGCTTTCTTT. Translation gives CASSPKGLNTEAFF.

This clonotype was seen many times. The chain combines TRBV20-1 with TRBJ1-3; D gene ambiguous. The CDR3 extends over 13 amino acids. The ends were cut back, 6 bases at V and 2 bases at J, with 11 bases in the middle. Germline V lookup: CDR1 DFQATT, CDR2 SNEGSKA (reference sequence). Here the CDR3 reads CSASRETGNTIYF. The CDR3 DNA reads as TGCAGTGCCTCCCGGGAAACTGGAAACACCATATATTTT.

Only a few counts were recorded for this clonotype. This chain links TRBV20-1 with TRBJ2-2; tentative D call: TRBD2 (5 bases). Germline V CDR1 and CDR2: DFQATT, SNEGSKA (reference sequence). V was clipped by 6 bases and J by 2 bases, with 13 bases between them. This CDR3 has 14 amino acids. CDR3 residues: CSARRTSNTGELFF. The CDR3, as DNA: TGCAGTGCCAGACGGACTTCCAACACCGGGGAGCTGTTTTTT.

This clonotype was counted a few times. This chain connects TRBV6-4 to TRBJ1-2; D may be TRBD1 (6 bases). Germline CDR1 is MRHNA and CDR2 is SNTAGT. V was cut by 4 bases and J by 6 bases, with 12 bases left in between. The CDR3 runs 13 residues. In DNA, the CDR3 is TGTGCCAGCAGTGCTAAAGGGGGGCATGGCTACACCTTC. Residues: CASSAKGGHGYTF.

The V gene is TRBV5-6, the J gene TRBJ2-7; D is ambiguous. Germline V gene lookup returns CDR1 SGHDT and CDR2 YYEEEE. This CDR3 spans 13 amino acids. Trimming took off 3 bases at V and 1 base at J, with 8 bases between the two ends. Written as DNA, the CDR3 is TGTGCCAGCAGCTCAACATGGTCCTACGAGCAGTACTTC. Protein sequence: CASSSTWSYEQYF.

This clonotype was detected ten times or more. The genes are TRBV20-1 and TRBJ2-4; D unresolved. The germline V gene encodes CDR1 DFQATT and CDR2 SNEGSKA (reference sequence). Trimming removed 0 bases at V and 0 bases at J, with 3 bases between. The CDR3 is 13 residues long. The CDR3 sequence: CSARDVAKNIQYF. In DNA form, the CDR3 reads TGCAGTGCTAGAGATGTAGCCAAAAACATTCAGTACTTC.

This clonotype was detected only a few times. The chain carries TRBV30 and TRBJ1-6; 9 bases align to TRBD1. V lost 4 bases to trimming and J lost 9 bases; unmatched junction nucleotides: 7. CDR3 size: 14 residues. Germline assignment: CDR1 GTSNPN and CDR2 SVGIG (reference sequence). CDR3 nucleotides: TGTGCCTGGACCTCCGGGACAGGGAGTTCACCCCTCCACTTT. This encodes CAWTSGTGSSPLHF.

This clonotype was detected many times. The rearrangement joins TRBV20-1 to TRBJ2-5; 9 nucleotides align to TRBD2. The ends lost 0 bases at V and 5 bases at J; junction bases unmatched: 13. This CDR3 has 17 amino acids. Per germline, CDR1 DFQATT and CDR2 SNEGSKA (reference sequence). In DNA form, the CDR3 reads TGCAGTGCTAGAGAAAGGGGGTTGCGGGGGGGCCACGAGACCCAGTACTTC. Its translation: CSARERGLRGGHETQYF.

The J gene is TRBJ1-1, the V gene TRBV14, with a weak D call TRBD1 (6 bases). There are 15 residues in the CDR3. V lost 4 bases to trimming and J lost 3 bases, with 15 bases between them. Germline loops: CDR1 SGHDN, CDR2 FVKESK. The CDR3 region has the DNA TGTGCCAGCAGCCCCCTCAGTAGGGGGGACACTGAAGCTTTCTTT. This gives the protein CASSPLSRGDTEAFF.

This clonotype has a count of ten or more. V is TRBV6-1 and J is TRBJ1-5; TRBD1 might be the D (6 bases). Trimming pared 6 bases from V and 4 bases from J, leaving 19 bases between. The CDR3 is 16 amino acids. The germline V gene has CDR1 MNHNS and CDR2 SASEGT. The CDR3 DNA reads as TGTGCCAGCAGCGAATCAACGGTCAGGGGTAATCAGCCCCAGCATTTT. The encoded protein is CASSESTVRGNQPQHF.

This clonotype appeared many times. The V gene is TRBV6-5, the J gene TRBJ2-2, with 10 bases that match TRBD2. The CDR3 contains 15 residues. In germline, CDR1 is MNHEY, CDR2 SVGAGI. The J segment lost 6 bases and the V segment lost 0 bases, leaving 1 base of the junction unmatched. The DNA of the CDR3 is TGTGCCAGCAGTTACTCACTAGCGGGGCCCGGGGAGCTGTTTTTT. Residues: CASSYSLAGPGELFF.

The genes are TRBV10-3 and TRBJ2-7; D may match TRBD1 or TRBD2 (6 bases each). Germline V lookup: CDR1 ENHRY, CDR2 SYGVKD. Between the trimmed V and J ends, which lost 6 bases and 7 bases, there was a span of 13 bases. The CDR3 runs to 12 residues. This chain's CDR3 is CAIRGGHLEQYF. For the CDR3, the DNA is TGTGCCATCAGGGGGGGACACCTAGAGCAGTACTTC.

The chain employs TRBV20-1 and TRBJ2-5, with 7 bases that match TRBD2. With 3 bases clipped from V and 4 bases from J, the junction kept 8 bases outside the gene matches. The germline gives CDR1 DFQATT, CDR2 SNEGSKA (reference sequence). CDR3 length: 14 amino acids. The CDR3 is CSASRGEGGETQYF. CDR3 DNA sequence: TGCAGTGCTAGTCGGGGGGAGGGCGGAGAGACCCAGTACTTC.

This clonotype was counted many times. The chain links TRBV12-3 or TRBV12-4 to TRBJ1-6; tentatively, D is TRBD1 (5 bases). The CDR3 runs 14 residues. The ends were cut back, 1 base at V and 6 bases at J, with 7 bases in the middle. The CDR3 sequence: CASSLGGPNSPLHF. Here the CDR3 DNA reads TGTGCCAGCAGTTTAGGGGGACCTAATTCACCCCTCCACTTT.

This clonotype was picked up many times. CDR3: CASSTPTGGTNTEAFF. CDR3 nucleotide sequence: TGTGCCAGTAGTACCCCTACAGGGGGCACTAACACTGAAGCTTTCTTT. The rearrangement links TRBV19 to TRBJ1-1, with TRBD1 matching 9 bases. V was clipped by 4 bases and J by 2 bases; unmatched bases: 8. Germline loops: CDR1 LNHDA, CDR2 SQIVND (reference sequence). CDR3 size: 16 residues.

There are many counts of this clonotype. V is TRBV6-1 and J is TRBJ1-2, with 7 positions matching TRBD1. Trimming removed 10 bases from V and 6 bases from J; junction bases left unmatched: 5. Per the germline V gene, CDR1 is MNHNS and CDR2 is SASEGT. This CDR3 is 11 amino acids long. DNA of the CDR3: TGTGCCATCTGGACAGGAGATGGCTACACCTTC. As protein: CAIWTGDGYTF.

The table lists this clonotype with many counts. The chain recombines TRBV4-1 with TRBJ1-2; 7 bases align to TRBD1. Trimming removed 8 bases from V and 6 bases from J; junction bases left unmatched: 6. Germline V gene lookup returns CDR1 MGHRA and CDR2 YSYEKL. There are 12 residues in the CDR3. The CDR3 coding sequence is TGCGCCAGCCGAGGAGGGGGCGATGGCTACACCTTC. This encodes CASRGGGDGYTF.

CDR3 loop: CASSPPISYEQYF. The CDR3 DNA reads TGTGCCAGCAGTCCCCCCATCTCCTACGAGCAGTACTTC. This rearrangement joins TRBV28 to TRBJ2-7; no clear D gene. V dropped 5 bases and J dropped 0 bases, with 8 bases sitting between them. This CDR3 has 13 residues. The germline CDR1 and CDR2 sequences are MDHEN and SYDVKM.

V and J are TRBV6-1 and TRBJ2-5; D unclear. This CDR3 has 14 residues. Trimming removed 7 bases at V and 4 bases at J, with 16 bases between. Germline-derived CDR1 and CDR2 are MNHNS and SASEGT. The CDR3 nucleotides are TGTGCCAGCATCCAGGCCGCCGGTGGAGAGACCCAGTACTTC. Translated: CASIQAAGGETQYF.

This clonotype was observed at least ten times. The V gene is TRBV30, the J gene TRBJ1-3; D remains unclear. The CDR3 loop spans 14 amino acids. Germline lookup yields CDR1 GTSNPN and CDR2 SVGIG (reference sequence). The V gene lost 1 base and the J gene lost 0 bases, with 7 bases spanning the gap. The CDR3 DNA sequence: TGTGCCTGGAGTGCGGGCAGCTCTGGAAACACCATATATTTT. Translated: CAWSAGSSGNTIYF. Combining the CDR3 with reference TRBV30 and TRBJ1-3 gives the whole variable domain SQTIHQWPATLVQPVGSPLSLECTVEGTSNPNLYWYRQAAGRGLQLLFYSVGIGQISSEVPQNLSASRPQDRQFILSSKKLLLSDSGFYLCAWSAGSSGNTIYFGEGSWLTVV.

The rearrangement links TRBV28 to TRBJ2-2; 8 bases are shared with TRBD1. There are 14 residues in the CDR3. Germline loops: CDR1 MDHEN, CDR2 SYDVKM. The V gene end was trimmed by 8 bases and the J gene end by 6 bases; junction bases not matched to a gene: 8. This CDR3 is CASFGQGLSGELFF. The CDR3 bases are TGTGCCAGCTTCGGACAGGGCCTCTCCGGGGAGCTGTTTTTT.

The CDR3 region has the DNA TGCGCCAGCAGCCAGAAGACTAGCGGAGTCACCGGGGAGCTGTTTTTT. As protein: CASSQKTSGVTGELFF. The V call is TRBV4-1, the J call TRBJ2-2; 9 bases map to TRBD2. This CDR3 comprises 16 residues. Germline assignment: CDR1 MGHRA and CDR2 YSYEKL. The V and J ends lost 3 bases and 4 bases, in that order; junction bases with no gene match: 6.

This clonotype was seen a few times. The rearrangement links TRBV7-2 to TRBJ2-7; 7 bases fit TRBD1. J gave up 0 bases and V 1 base, and 3 bases lay outside the gene matches. Germline CDR1 is SGHTA and CDR2 is FQGNSA. The CDR3 runs to 15 residues. The chain's CDR3 is CASSLGDRSSYEQYF. The CDR3, as DNA: TGTGCCAGCAGCTTAGGGGACAGAAGCTCCTACGAGCAGTACTTC.

The chain uses TRBV7-2 and TRBJ1-1; D uncertain. Germline values: CDR1 SGHTA, CDR2 FQGNSA. This CDR3 has 15 amino acids. V shed 5 bases and J shed 0 bases, with 13 bases lying between them. In DNA form, the CDR3 reads TGTGCCAGCAGCGTGGTGCCGGGTATGAACACTGAAGCTTTCTTT. Translation: CASSVVPGMNTEAFF. The full variable domain, with the rest looked up from reference TRBV7-2 and TRBJ1-1, is GAGVSQSPSNKVTEKGKDVELRCDPISGHTALYWYRQSLGQGLEFLIYFQGNSAPDKSGLPSDRFSAERTGGSVSTLTIQRTQQEDSAVYLCASSVVPGMNTEAFFGQGTRLTVV.